This T cell receptor beta chain was sequenced for a study of CD8+CD57+ T cells in acquired aplastic anemia. The wider study: Across the sorted CD4+ and CD8+ cells, DNA amounts averaged roughly 3.5 ug. Among healthy donors, CD4+ cells averaged approximately 11 million reads.

TCR beta VDJ combinations and CDR3 sequences were profiled from genomic DNA. TCRdb ran MiXCR on the reads and lists one entry per CDR3 protein. The data show about 220,000 distinct CDR3 sequences, approximately 35% seen once. Notes on this clonotype: As yet, its antigen is unknown.

Trimming removed 3 bases at V and 6 bases at J, with 5 bases between. The CDR3 is 11 amino acids. Points from the study as a whole: A set of about 28 CD8+ CDR3 sequences was shared between patients and controls, and these sequences appeared highly expressed in patients.

The TCR comes from a human donor in good health, serving as a control. Material: sorted CD4+, CD8+, or CD8+CD57+ T cells (not recorded which) from PBMCs. This chain links TRBV12-3 or TRBV12-4 with TRBJ1-1; D not resolved. The CDR3 DNA reads as TGTGCCAGCAGTTTTTTCTCTGAAGCTTTCTTT. Protein sequence: CASSFFSEAFF.